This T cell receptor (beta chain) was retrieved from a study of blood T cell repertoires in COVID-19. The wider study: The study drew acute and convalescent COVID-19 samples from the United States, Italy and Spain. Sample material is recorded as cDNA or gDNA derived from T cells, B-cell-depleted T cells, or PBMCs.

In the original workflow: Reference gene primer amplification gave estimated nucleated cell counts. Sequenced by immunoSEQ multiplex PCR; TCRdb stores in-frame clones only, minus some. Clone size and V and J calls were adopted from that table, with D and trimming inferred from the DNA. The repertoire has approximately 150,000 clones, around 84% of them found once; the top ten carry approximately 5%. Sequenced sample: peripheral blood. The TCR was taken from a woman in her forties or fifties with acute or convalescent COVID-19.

The CDR3 nucleotides read TGTGCCAGCAGCCTACAGTCTTCAAGTGGATCCTACAATGAGCAGTTCTTC. Protein product: CASSLQSSSGSYNEQFF. The rearrangement joins TRBV11-3 to TRBJ2-1; D is unresolved. Germline CDR1 is SGHNT and CDR2 is YENEEA. V lost 5 bases and J lost 1, with 18 bases in between. The CDR3 consists of 17 residues. Full variable domain (remainder filled in from reference TRBV11-3 and TRBJ2-1): EAGVVQSPRYKIIEKKQPVAFWCNPISGHNTLYWYLQNLGQGPELLIRYENEEAVDDSQLPKDRFSAERLKGVDSTLKIQPAELGDSAVYLCASSLQSSSGSYNEQFFGPGTRLTVL.